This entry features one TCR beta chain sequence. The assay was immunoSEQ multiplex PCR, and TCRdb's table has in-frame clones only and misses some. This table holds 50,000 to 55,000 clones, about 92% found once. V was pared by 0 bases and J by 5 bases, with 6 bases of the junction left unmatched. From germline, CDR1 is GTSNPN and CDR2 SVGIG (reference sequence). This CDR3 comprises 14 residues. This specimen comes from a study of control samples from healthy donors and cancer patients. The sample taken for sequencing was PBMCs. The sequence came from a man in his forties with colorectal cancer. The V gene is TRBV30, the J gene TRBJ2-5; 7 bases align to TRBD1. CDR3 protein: CAWSVGGQPETQYF. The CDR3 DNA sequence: TGTGCCTGGAGTGTAGGGGGCCAACCGGAGACCCAGTACTTC.